Following are 5 T cell receptor beta chains from one sample sequenced in a study of sequential checkpoint blockade in melanoma. The treatment was: randomized to nivolumab then ipilimumab (arm A) or the reverse (arm B). Generated by immunoSEQ multiplex PCR, the TCRdb table keeps only in-frame clones and is missing some. The sample has around 1,300 clones, over 60% seen once. Specimen: CD8+ T cells sorted from blood (inferred from file names), collected from a patient given nivolumab and ipilimumab in sequence. Source of these receptors: a human donor with melanoma.

This clone has only a few counts. The rearrangement uses TRBV13 and TRBJ1-5, with TRBD1 as a possible D gene (5 bases). Germline V CDR1 and CDR2: PRHDT, FYEKMQ (reference sequence). The CDR3 has 15 amino acids. V was pared by 5 bases and J by 2 bases, with 13 bases between. CDR3 amino acids: CASSLGGVGNQPQHF. Here the CDR3 DNA reads TGTGCCAGCAGCCTGGGAGGGGTGGGCAATCAGCCCCAGCATTTT. The full variable domain, with the rest looked up from reference TRBV13 and TRBJ1-5, is AAGVIQSPRHLIKEKRETATLKCYPIPRHDTVYWYQQGPGQDPQFLISFYEKMQSDKGSIPDRFSAQQFSDYHSELNMSSLELGDSALYFCASSLGGVGNQPQHFGDGTRLSIL.

V gene TRBV6-6 combines with J gene TRBJ1-2, with D perhaps TRBD1 (6 bases). Trimming removed 7 bases at V and 5 bases at J, with 11 bases between. CDR1 and CDR2 (germline): MNHNY, SVGAGI (reference sequence). The CDR3 is 12 amino acids. CDR3 loop: CASTLTGYGYTF. Written as DNA, the CDR3 is TGTGCCAGCACTTTGACAGGATATGGCTACACCTTC.

This sequence joins TRBV6-5 and TRBJ1-5; 9 nucleotides align to TRBD1. The CDR3 has 15 residues. Per the germline V gene, CDR1 is MNHEY and CDR2 is SVGAGI. The V segment lost 4 bases and the J segment 3 bases; nucleotides outside the gene matches: 4. Here the CDR3 DNA reads TGTGCCAGCAGTTTGGGACAGGGTACCAATCAGCCCCAGCATTTT. Its translation is CASSLGQGTNQPQHF.

This clone was seen a few times. The V call is TRBV7-9, the J call TRBJ2-7; 9 positions match TRBD2. Germline loops: CDR1 SEHNR, CDR2 FQNEAQ (reference sequence). The CDR3 contains 15 residues. V gave up 1 base and J gave up 6 bases; unmatched junction bases: 7. The CDR3 bases are TGTGCCAGCAGCTTAGGTGGTAGCGGGAGAGGCGAGCAGTACTTC. This codes for CASSLGGSGRGEQYF.

The chain is built from TRBV14 and TRBJ2-2; 10 bases map to TRBD2. CDR1 is SGHDN, CDR2 FVKESK, per germline. This CDR3 has 15 amino acids. After removal of 5 bases from V and 7 bases from J, the junction contained 7 bases not matched to a gene. CDR3 sequence reads: CASSDWTSGHGELFF. DNA of the CDR3: TGTGCCAGCAGCGACTGGACTAGCGGTCACGGGGAGCTGTTTTTT.